One T cell receptor (beta chain) is described in this entry. This clonotype was counted at least ten times. Its antigen is still unknown. No base quality values were provided; no much bigger clone lies one nucleotide off. The intended sense of this specimen's treatment or condition label: allogeneic hematopoietic cell transplantation with graft depleted of TCRalphabeta T cells and CD19 B cells. The children who served as transplant recipients had been given grafts of TCRalphabeta/CD19-depleted allogeneic hematopoietic cells. The sample belongs to a study of T-cell reconstitution after alpha-beta-depleted transplantation in children (dated by TCRdb to about 2016). Study-level background: The study quantitatively tracked T-cell immune reconstitution after TCRalphabeta/CD19-depleted allogeneic hematopoietic cell transplantation in children using TCR repertoire profiling. General conclusions and limits of the study: Hyperexpanded clone frequencies declined over subsequent months; after one year, T-cell counts and TCRbeta diversity were mostly attributed to newly produced T cells. The apparently early alphabetaT-cell count recovery about two months after transplant was reportedly dependent on only several hundred rapidly expanded clones derived from non-depleted graft cells. In some patients, the high TCRbeta diversity seen at day 60 was put down to recipient T cells and intrathymic progenitors that had survived conditioning.

The CDR1 and CDR2 encoded by the germline V gene are SGHRS and YFSETQ. V was cut back by 0 bases and J by 3 bases, leaving a gap of 10 bases between them. Spanning cysteine to phenylalanine, the CDR3 consists of 15 amino acids. Solely the CDR3 DNA is kept, with 45 bases framed from the first base. To prepare the library, PCR was applied. The listed sequencing device is Illumina HiSeq 2500. To normalize quantification of the TCRbeta repertoire, the TCR libraries were built with molecular barcoding that relied on unique molecular identifiers. Using fastp trimming at Q25 and MiXCR clonotype assembly, TCRdb reanalyzed the public sequencing data and kept in-frame beta chains. When rows share a CDR3 protein, they turn into one entry using the most common DNA and genes. The sample includes 250,000 to 300,000 distinct CDR3 sequences, with almost 8% observed a single time. In total, the top ten clones hold approximately 9.6% of the sample.

The chain links TRBV5-1 with TRBJ2-1, with the D segment identity uncertain. This receptor was obtained from a female patient younger than 10 who had a stem cell transplant for Fanconi anemia, so the T cells may come from the graft donor. The sequencing here drew on peripheral blood, taken 360 days after TCRalphabeta/CD19-depleted stem cell transplant. Here is the DNA: TGCGCCAGCAGCTTGGTGTCTGGGAACTACAATGAGCAGTTCTTC. Its protein is CASSLVSGNYNEQFF.